Given below is one T cell receptor beta chain in context. Which antigen it targets is not known. No clone much larger than this one lies a single base away; base qualities are absent. The sample originates from a study of cytomegalovirus exposure and HLA in healthy donors (dated by TCRdb to 2017 to 2019). Describing the broader study: In an earlier analysis of 587 of the donors, about 270 Gb of sequence data and 100 million or so unique TCR beta sequences from 150 million to 200 million T cells were reported. To predict cytomegalovirus infection status, the study combined high-throughput TCR immunosequencing, statistical association of individual TCRs with disease status, and machine learning. The T cell repertoires of around 670 subjects were profiled by immunosequencing and related to cytomegalovirus serostatus. In addition to the first cohort of several hundred subjects, a separate validation cohort of some 120 different subjects was used. Four to six DR-DQ haplotypes were handled as single units for association and clustering because linkage in the cohort was strong. On average, around 240,000 unique TCR beta nucleotide sequences were sequenced per donor among roughly 430 genotyped donors of the cohort, with 15% to 20% of those sequences being non-productive. Among the roughly 400 genotyped donors, approximately 76% belonged to the genetic ancestry cluster associated with self-reported Caucasian donors. The number of typed donors differed by locus: about 629-630 for A, B, C, DRB1 and DQB1; 500 to 550 for DQA1; 606 for DPA1; and some 470 for DPB1. Genome-wide SNP genotypes for about 55% of the 666 donors were used in a later genetic analysis, which treated that subset as a discovery cohort. In an earlier analysis of 500 to 650 of the donors, high-throughput TCR beta sequencing was used to judge whether each TCR beta V gene segment behaved as functional or pseudogenic. Donor age, sex, ethnicity and CMV serostatus were collected together with the repertoire data. Both class I and class II loci were covered by HLA typing, at four-digit resolution. The later analysis used no new phenotypic data to find candidate immune exposures, relying instead on TCR beta sequences and their occurrence across donors. A later analysis re-examined previously published TCR beta repertoires from about 670 donors and added high-resolution HLA genotyping to investigate patterns of TCR occurrence. About 300 gigabases of sequencing data and approximately 85 million unique TCR sequences were included in an early release covering 550 to 650 HLA-typed donors. All discovery cohort repertoires had been generated using a single sequencing platform. The aim of the study was to test whether cataloging public T cell receptors could identify signatures of past pathogen exposure.

The cohort comprised 710 or so healthy bone marrow donors. All cohort members were sampled while nominally healthy, although unrecorded immune exposures were likely present. The donor was CMV seronegative and was included in the group of a few hundred seronegative cohort members. A peripheral blood sample was collected from each donor, and TCR beta sequencing was performed on peripheral blood mononuclear cells. Genomic DNA extraction from the blood cell samples was performed with the Qiagen DNeasy Blood Extraction Kit. The study at large found these results: Some IMGT-functional V segments, including TRBV6-2 and TRBV6-3, could not be distinguished by the 87-base-pair reads and were therefore excluded. In a later analysis, several top co-occurrence clusters were reported to appear linked to parvovirus B19, influenza, CMV and Epstein-Barr virus. Most TCR sequences were seen in very few donors, while some public TCRs were found in many individuals. Three of the identified cytomegalovirus-associated TCR beta chains were confirmed in vitro to be specific for cytomegalovirus antigens. Compared with the roughly 700-donor mean, donors in an Asian-associated ancestry cluster had fewer N-insertions in productive TCRs, according to a later genetic analysis. An association between a missense DCLRE1C variant and V-gene and J-gene trimming of TCR beta chains was found in a later genetic analysis and replicated in an independent cohort. About 17 rarely observed V segments, including chromosome 9 orphons, were excluded from the earlier analysis of several hundred of the donors because counts were too low. A later analysis found that HLA-associated TCR beta chains were more clonally expanded and had lower generation probabilities than equally common non-associated chains. At a false discovery rate of 0.05, a later analysis linked around 15,000 TCR beta sequences to specific HLA alleles. Linkage disequilibrium might explain the correlated functional status among segregating V segments, but an unknown experimental factor could not be ruled out. A further reported finding was that TCR beta sequences accurately predicted the HLA-A and HLA-B alleles for most subjects in the first cohort. Immune exposure information for the cohort was limited to CMV serostatus. It was suggested by the authors that the approach could potentially be generalized to other disease states and immunological phenotypes. HLA typing was unavailable for some donors at each locus, so association tests used only the typed subset. An earlier analysis of several hundred of the donors showed that most TCR beta V segments appeared in productive rearrangements either about 87% or about 30% of the time, which broadly matched IMGT annotations. Presence/absence analyses assumed roughly uniform sequencing depth across donors, an assumption that may not hold. The study gave a list of 150 to 200 TCR beta chains associated with cytomegalovirus. Assigning TCR associations to individual alleles was difficult when HLA alleles, especially DR and DQ, strongly co-occurred. Only TCR beta chains were sequenced in this cohort, and the absence of alpha or paired-chain data limited detectable features. The classifier was reported to diagnose cytomegalovirus status with high specificity and sensitivity in both the original and validation cohorts. A cluster of highly shared sequence variants was judged likely to represent a technical artifact of the sequencing pipeline. In a later analysis, most CMV-associated TCR beta chains were found to appear HLA-restricted, with HLA associations seemingly driven largely by CMV exposure. In a later analysis, TCR association rates were found to vary across HLA loci, with the most associated TCRs seen for DRB1 alleles and the fewest for HLA-C alleles.

Trimming takes 6 bases off V and 4 bases off J; junction bases not matched to a gene: 5. The CDR3 runs 14 residues from the cysteine to the phenylalanine. Only CDR3 DNA remains: 42 bases, in frame from the first base. CDR1 MDHEN and CDR2 SYDVKM were looked up in the germline V gene. The receptor library was made with the immunoSEQ multiplex PCR assay. The multiplex PCR relied on a mix of 60 forward primers for TCR Vbeta segments and 13 reverse primers for TCR Jbeta segments. The CDR3 region of rearranged TCR beta genes was amplified from genomic DNA by a multiplex PCR assay. Amplified TCR beta libraries were sequenced as 87-base-pair reads on the Illumina HiSeq System. The authors' analysis ran thus. In a later analysis, tens of millions of unique TCR beta chains were counted across the roughly 670 repertoires, and roughly 11 million of these chains were shared by at least two donors. Raw reads were error-corrected and collapsed into unique sequences by a nearest-neighbor algorithm in which closely related sequences were merged to remove PCR and sequencing errors. CDR3 sequences were aligned to IMGT reference sequences to assign V, D and J gene segments. For a sequence to be retained, a match of at least six nucleotides was required to both a V gene segment and a J gene segment. A rearrangement was called productive if the CDR3 had no stop codons and remained in frame with V and J, and every other rearrangement was called non-productive. Following IMGT convention, CDR3 was defined as the stretch from the second conserved V-encoded cysteine up to the conserved J-encoded phenylalanine. The earlier analysis of some 540 of the donors excluded any sequence lacking an unambiguous match to a single V gene segment. In an earlier analysis of 587 of the donors, V segments were called functional above 56.7% productive rearrangements and were called segregating when the between-donor standard deviation exceeded 5%. A statistical classification framework was developed to diagnose cytomegalovirus status using the catalog of TCR beta chain sequences. V and J gene assignment, in a later analysis, came from comparing TCR nucleotide sequences with IMGT/GENE-DB human TR gene sequences. A later analysis assigned CDR3 sequences and most-parsimonious VDJ recombination scenarios with the TCRdist pipeline. A later analysis defined each TCR beta chain by its CDR3 amino acid sequence plus V-gene family, and excluded reads lacking a unique V-gene family. To address suspected cross-contamination and a sequencing artifact, a later analysis removed 592 highly shared, low-generation-probability nucleotide sequences. In a later analysis, a clonal expansion index was calculated for each public chain from normalized within-repertoire ranks of inferred template counts. Generation probabilities in a later analysis came from a VDJ recombination model fitted to out-of-frame rearrangements, and those results were checked against IGoR. Hypergeometric tests were used in a later analysis to score TCR-TCR, TCR-HLA and TCR-CMV co-occurrence, with a repertoire-size bias correction applied to the TCR pairs. In a later analysis, false discovery rates were estimated by permuting HLA or CMV assignments 20 times. A later analysis grouped co-occurring TCRs with DBSCAN, adding TCRdist sequence similarity when clustering within HLA-allele-positive subsets. Co-occurrence clustering excluded repertoires with fewer than 30,000 or more than 120,000 public chains, plus five with anomalous nucleotide sharing. The source is immuneACCESS, and TCRdb retained only in-frame sequences with V and J called. Part of the clones is not carried over; for the studies checked, unresolved V genes explain less than half of this, and the remainder is unexplained. The V and J calls and the clone size are those of that table, but D and trimming were determined from the DNA. This sample lists approximately 190,000 clones; 84% were detected once. Approximately 0.25% of the sample comes from the top ten.

The chain uses TRBV28 and TRBJ2-2, with 7 bases matching TRBD1. The sequenced material came from PBMCs. This sequence originates from a boy younger than 18 in good health and CMV-seronegative. The sequence in DNA is TGTGCCAGCAGACAAGACAGGGCCACCGGGGAGCTGTTTTTT. This is translated as CASRQDRATGELFF.